A selection of T cell receptor beta chains follows, all from one sample in a study of CD8 T cells in Susac syndrome. A single record per CDR3 protein comes from TCRdb applying MiXCR to the immunoSEQ multiplex PCR reads. The table has about 180,000 distinct CDR3 sequences, 85% to 95% seen once. Input material: CD4+ T cells from PBMCs. The receptors derive from a human donor with Susac syndrome. Both conserved end residues are part of each CDR3. D genes are given only for firm matches.

V,J,D,CDR3
TRBV5-6,TRBJ2-5,NA,CASSLEPGYQETQYF
TRBV4-1,TRBJ1-6,NA,CASSQDRGDSPLHF
TRBV27,TRBJ1-1,NA,CASSTTRQTNTEAFF
TRBV20-1,TRBJ1-5,NA,CSARDQSNQPQHF
TRBV6-5,TRBJ2-7,TRBD1,CASSSRVGGAGYEQYF
TRBV11-2,TRBJ2-5,TRBD1,CASSITGTGVKTQYF
TRBV3-1,TRBJ1-1,TRBD1,CASRLQGENTEAFF
TRBV6-6,TRBJ2-3,NA,CASLDTGGLTDTQYF
TRBV5-1,TRBJ2-5,NA,CASSLFPPSGKETQYF
TRBV9,TRBJ2-3,TRBD2,CASSIGTSGEKQYF
TRBV4-1,TRBJ2-7,NA,CASSQGVKEGSYEQYF
TRBV7-2,TRBJ2-2,TRBD2,CASSHGGVDTGELFF
TRBV5-4,TRBJ2-2,NA,CASSLDRNTGELFF
TRBV2,TRBJ2-2,NA,CASSEEFGELFF
TRBV30,TRBJ2-1,TRBD1,CAWSVRQGIWEQFF
TRBV5-1,TRBJ2-7,NA,CASSLTAGFRQQYF
TRBV12-3/TRBV12-4,TRBJ1-5,NA,CASSQRGGAGNQPQHF
TRBV4-2,TRBJ1-2,NA,CASSPQGGQTYGYTF
TRBV2,TRBJ2-3,NA,CASSDDGQRTDTQYF
TRBV7-8,TRBJ2-7,TRBD1,CATKKTGGIEYEQYF
TRBV3-1,TRBJ2-7,TRBD1,CASSPTLPGTGESEQYF
TRBV12-3/TRBV12-4,TRBJ2-5,NA,CASSSGGGMETQYF
TRBV5-5,TRBJ2-5,TRBD2,CASGRGDQETQYF
TRBV20-1,TRBJ2-3,NA,CSAPRDNTDTQYF
TRBV20-1,TRBJ2-7,NA,CSARASGGLYEQYF
TRBV6-2/TRBV6-3,TRBJ1-1,TRBD1,CASSQGAAFF
TRBV5-1,TRBJ2-5,TRBD1,CASSPFGQGGETQYF
TRBV7-8,TRBJ2-7,NA,CASSLEDPGTPYEQYF
TRBV6-5,TRBJ2-7,NA,CASSRGTEATYEQYF
TRBV5-1,TRBJ2-7,TRBD1,CASSSEGQGANEQYF
TRBV12-3/TRBV12-4,TRBJ1-4,NA,CASSVQAKGFEKLFF
TRBV20-1,TRBJ2-3,TRBD2,CSADGGIDTQYF
TRBV2,TRBJ2-5,NA,CASRSTGFQETQYF
TRBV19,TRBJ2-7,NA,CATRSQGYEQYF
TRBV7-3,TRBJ1-6,NA,CASSLTRVGGNSPLHF
TRBV10-3,TRBJ2-1,TRBD1,CAISSFGTGENEQFF
TRBV12-5,TRBJ1-1,NA,CASGLTRMEAFF
TRBV2,TRBJ2-1,TRBD2,CASTGLAGSDQARFF
TRBV29-1,TRBJ2-5,TRBD2,CSVLRGVQETQYF
TRBV6-5,TRBJ2-5,NA,CASGLGKETQYF
TRBV3-1,TRBJ2-1,NA,CASSPNVPSGEQFF
TRBV27,TRBJ2-7,TRBD1,CASSLRDRALEQYF
TRBV30,TRBJ2-7,NA,CAWSDYGHEQYF
TRBV27,TRBJ2-7,TRBD1,CASSRPDRGKQYF
TRBV29-1,TRBJ2-5,TRBD2,CSVESPSGETQYF
TRBV6-2/TRBV6-3,TRBJ2-7,NA,CASSTRVGQQYF
TRBV10-3,TRBJ2-3,TRBD2,CAISEPGGAGETDTQYF
TRBV5-4,TRBJ2-3,NA,CASSSHTDTQYF
TRBV28,TRBJ1-5,TRBD1,CASNSGQDNQPQHF
TRBV2,TRBJ2-2,NA,CASSRSRVSGELFF